This TCR beta chain was recovered during a study of blood T cell repertoires in COVID-19. Study context: Sources were T cells, B-cell-depleted T cells, or PBMCs; the material itself was cDNA or gDNA.

Repertoires were generated with immunoSEQ multiplex PCR, while TCRdb's copy carries only in-frame clones and drops some. Of about 120,000 clones in the sample, approximately 92% were seen once. V dropped 0 bases and J dropped 5 bases, with 12 bases sitting between them. CDR1 is LNHNV and CDR2 is YYDKDF in the germline V gene (reference sequence). The length of the CDR3 is 15 residues. The rearrangement joins TRBV15 to TRBJ2-3; weak D call: TRBD1 (6 bases). This receptor was obtained from a man aged 70-80 years with active or convalescent COVID-19. Specimen: peripheral blood. CDR3 residues: CATSRDHGGQDTQYF. DNA of the CDR3: TGTGCCACCAGCAGAGATCATGGGGGCCAAGATACGCAGTATTTT.